The present T cell receptor (beta chain) was sequenced within a study of cytotoxic CD8 clonotypes in ibrutinib-treated CLL. Clones were read by immunoSEQ multiplex PCR, and TCRdb kept only the in-frame ones, dropping some. The sample shows some 20,000 clones, about 68% of them seen only once. The table lists this clone with a few counts. This CDR3 has 12 amino acids. Germline-derived CDR1 and CDR2 are KGHSH and LQKENI. With 3 bases removed from V and 1 base from J, the gap between germline ends came to 3 bases. Sample: PBMCs, taken before ibrutinib treatment. The V and J genes are TRBV18 and TRBJ1-1; D not certain. This clonotype was obtained from a human donor with chronic lymphocytic leukemia. The CDR3 loop is CASSPTNTEAFF. The CDR3 region has the DNA TGTGCCAGCTCACCTACGAACACTGAAGCTTTCTTT.